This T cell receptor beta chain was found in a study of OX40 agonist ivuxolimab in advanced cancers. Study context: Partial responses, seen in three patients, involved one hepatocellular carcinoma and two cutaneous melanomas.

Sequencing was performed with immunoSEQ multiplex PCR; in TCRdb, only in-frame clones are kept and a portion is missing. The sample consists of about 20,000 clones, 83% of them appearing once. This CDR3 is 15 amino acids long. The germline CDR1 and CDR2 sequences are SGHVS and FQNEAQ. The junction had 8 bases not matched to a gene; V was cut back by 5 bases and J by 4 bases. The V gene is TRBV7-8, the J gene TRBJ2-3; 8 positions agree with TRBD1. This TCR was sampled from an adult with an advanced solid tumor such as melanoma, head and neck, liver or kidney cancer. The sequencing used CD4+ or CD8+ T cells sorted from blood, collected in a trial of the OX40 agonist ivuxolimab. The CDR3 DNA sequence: TGTGCCAGCAGCATCAGACAGGGGTCGGCAGATACGCAGTATTTT. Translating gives CASSIRQGSADTQYF. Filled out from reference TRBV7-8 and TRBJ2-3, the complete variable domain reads GAGVSQSPRYKVAKRGQDVALRCDPISGHVSLFWYQQALGQGPEFLTYFQNEAQLDKSGLPSDRFFAERPEGSVSTLKIQRTQQEDSAVYLCASSIRQGSADTQYFGPGTRLTVL.